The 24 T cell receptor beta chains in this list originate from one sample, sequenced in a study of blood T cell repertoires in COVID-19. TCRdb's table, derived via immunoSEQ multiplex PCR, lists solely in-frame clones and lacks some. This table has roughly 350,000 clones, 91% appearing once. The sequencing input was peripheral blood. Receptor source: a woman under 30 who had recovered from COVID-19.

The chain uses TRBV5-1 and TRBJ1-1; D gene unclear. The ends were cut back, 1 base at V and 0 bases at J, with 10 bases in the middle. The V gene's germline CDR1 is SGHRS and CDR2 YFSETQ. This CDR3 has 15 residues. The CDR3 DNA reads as TGCGCCAGCAGCTTGTCACCGGAGATGAACACTGAAGCTTTCTTT. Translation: CASSLSPEMNTEAFF.

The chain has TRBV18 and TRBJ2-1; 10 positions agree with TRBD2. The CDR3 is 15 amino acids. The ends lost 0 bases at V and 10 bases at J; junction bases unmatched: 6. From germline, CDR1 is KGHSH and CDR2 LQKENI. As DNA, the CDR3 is TGTGCCAGCTCACCACCATTAGCGGGAGGTGTAGAGCAGTTCTTC. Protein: CASSPPLAGGVEQFF.

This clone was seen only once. This CDR3 is CASSAVQGNTEAFF. CDR3 nucleotides: TGTGCCAGCAGCGCTGTACAGGGGAACACTGAAGCTTTCTTT. This chain joins TRBV9 and TRBJ1-1; the D gene is possibly TRBD1 (6 bases). The CDR3 is 14 amino acids. Germline V CDR1 and CDR2: SGDLS, YYNGEE. Trimming stripped 3 bases from V and 1 base from J, with 10 bases between. The full variable domain, with the rest looked up from reference TRBV9 and TRBJ1-1, is DSGVTQTPKHLITATGQRVTLRCSPRSGDLSVYWYQQSLDQGLQFLIQYYNGEERAKGNILERFSAQQFPDLHSELNLSSLELGDSALYFCASSAVQGNTEAFFGQGTRLTVV.

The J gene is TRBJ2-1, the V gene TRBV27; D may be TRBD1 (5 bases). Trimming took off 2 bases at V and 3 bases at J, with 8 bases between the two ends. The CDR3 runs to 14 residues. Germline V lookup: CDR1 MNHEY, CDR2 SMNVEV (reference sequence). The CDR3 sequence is CASSLGHRYNEQFF. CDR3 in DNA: TGTGCCAGCAGTTTAGGACACCGCTACAATGAGCAGTTCTTC.

For the CDR3, the DNA is TGTGCCACCAGTGACCCGATCGTGAGACAGGGGGTAGTAGATACGCAGTATTTT. Protein product: CATSDPIVRQGVVDTQYF. This chain links TRBV24-1 with TRBJ2-3, with 9 bases aligning to TRBD1. In germline, CDR1 is KGHDR, CDR2 SFDVKD. The CDR3 extends over 18 amino acids. V was pared by 4 bases and J by 5 bases, with 15 bases of the junction left unmatched.

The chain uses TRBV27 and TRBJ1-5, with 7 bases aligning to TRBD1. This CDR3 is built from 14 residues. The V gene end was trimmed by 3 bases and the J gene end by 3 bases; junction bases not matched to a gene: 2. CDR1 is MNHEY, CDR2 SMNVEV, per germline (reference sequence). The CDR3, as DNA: TGTGCCAGCAGTTTGGGACAGTTCAATCAGCCCCAGCATTTT. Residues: CASSLGQFNQPQHF.

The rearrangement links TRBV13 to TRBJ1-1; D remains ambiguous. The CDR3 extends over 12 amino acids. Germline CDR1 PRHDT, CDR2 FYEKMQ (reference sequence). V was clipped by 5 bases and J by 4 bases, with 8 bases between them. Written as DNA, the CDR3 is TGTGCCAGCAGCCCATCGAGCACTGAAGCTTTCTTT. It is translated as CASSPSSTEAFF.

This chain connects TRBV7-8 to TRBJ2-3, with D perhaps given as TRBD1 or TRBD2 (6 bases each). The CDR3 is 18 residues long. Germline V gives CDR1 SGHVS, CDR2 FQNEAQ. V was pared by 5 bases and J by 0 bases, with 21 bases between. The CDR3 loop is CASSQGSGSWASTDTQYF. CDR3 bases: TGTGCCAGCAGCCAGGGGAGCGGGTCGTGGGCTAGCACAGATACGCAGTATTTT.

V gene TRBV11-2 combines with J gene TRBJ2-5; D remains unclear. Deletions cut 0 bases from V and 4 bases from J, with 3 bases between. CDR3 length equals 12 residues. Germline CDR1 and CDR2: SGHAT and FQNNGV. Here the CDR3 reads CASSLDRETQYF. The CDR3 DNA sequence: TGTGCCAGCAGCTTAGATCGAGAGACCCAGTACTTC.

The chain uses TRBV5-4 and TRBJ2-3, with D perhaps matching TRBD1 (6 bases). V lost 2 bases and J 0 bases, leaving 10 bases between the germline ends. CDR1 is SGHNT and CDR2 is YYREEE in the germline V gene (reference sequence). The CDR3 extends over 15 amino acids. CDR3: CASSLQGSSTDTQYF. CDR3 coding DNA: TGTGCCAGCAGCTTACAGGGCTCTAGCACAGATACGCAGTATTTT. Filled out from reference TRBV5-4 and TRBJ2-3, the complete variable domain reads ETGVTQSPTHLIKTRGQQVTLRCSSQSGHNTVSWYQQALGQGPQFIFQYYREEENGRGNFPPRFSGLQFPNYSSELNVNALELDDSALYLCASSLQGSSTDTQYFGPGTRLTVL.

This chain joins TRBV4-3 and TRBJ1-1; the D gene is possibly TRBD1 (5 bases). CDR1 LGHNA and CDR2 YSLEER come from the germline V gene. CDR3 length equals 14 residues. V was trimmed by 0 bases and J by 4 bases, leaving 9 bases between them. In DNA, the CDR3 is TGCGCCAGCAGCCAAGATCTAAGGGGCACTGAAGCTTTCTTT. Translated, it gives CASSQDLRGTEAFF.

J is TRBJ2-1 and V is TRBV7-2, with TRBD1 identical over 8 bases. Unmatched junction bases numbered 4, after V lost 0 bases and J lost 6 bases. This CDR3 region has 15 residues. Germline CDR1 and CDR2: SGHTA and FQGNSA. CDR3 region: CASSLAQGARNEQFF. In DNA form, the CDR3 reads TGTGCCAGCAGCTTAGCGCAGGGGGCACGCAATGAGCAGTTCTTC.

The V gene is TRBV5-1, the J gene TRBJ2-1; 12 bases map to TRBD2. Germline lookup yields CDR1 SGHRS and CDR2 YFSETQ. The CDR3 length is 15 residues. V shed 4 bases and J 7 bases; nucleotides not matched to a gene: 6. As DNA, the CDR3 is TGCGCCAGCAGCCCTGGACTAGCGGGATTGAATGAGCAGTTCTTC. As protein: CASSPGLAGLNEQFF.

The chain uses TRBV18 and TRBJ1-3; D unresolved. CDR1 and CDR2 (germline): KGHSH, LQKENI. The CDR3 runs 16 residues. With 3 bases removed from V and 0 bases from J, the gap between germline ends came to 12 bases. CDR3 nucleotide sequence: TGTGCCAGCTCACCCAGTCCCGCCAGCTCTGGAAACACCATATATTTT. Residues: CASSPSPASSGNTIYF.

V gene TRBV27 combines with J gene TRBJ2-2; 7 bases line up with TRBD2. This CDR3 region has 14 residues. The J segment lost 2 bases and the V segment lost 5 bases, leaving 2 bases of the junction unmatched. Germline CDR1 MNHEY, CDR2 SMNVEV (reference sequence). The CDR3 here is CASSTSVNTGELFF. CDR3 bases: TGTGCCAGCAGTACTAGCGTTAACACCGGGGAGCTGTTTTTT.

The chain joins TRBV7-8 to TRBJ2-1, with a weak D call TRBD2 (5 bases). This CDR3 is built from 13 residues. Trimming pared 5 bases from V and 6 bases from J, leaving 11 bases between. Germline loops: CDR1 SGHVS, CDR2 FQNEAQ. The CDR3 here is CASSQRLTNEQFF. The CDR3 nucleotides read TGTGCCAGCAGCCAGCGACTAACCAATGAGCAGTTCTTC.

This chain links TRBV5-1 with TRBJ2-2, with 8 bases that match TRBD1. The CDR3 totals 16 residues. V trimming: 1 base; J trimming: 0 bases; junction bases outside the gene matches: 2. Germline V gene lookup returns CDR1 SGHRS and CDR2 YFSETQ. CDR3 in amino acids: CASSLIQGANTGELFF. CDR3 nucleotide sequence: TGCGCCAGCAGCTTGATACAGGGGGCGAACACCGGGGAGCTGTTTTTT.

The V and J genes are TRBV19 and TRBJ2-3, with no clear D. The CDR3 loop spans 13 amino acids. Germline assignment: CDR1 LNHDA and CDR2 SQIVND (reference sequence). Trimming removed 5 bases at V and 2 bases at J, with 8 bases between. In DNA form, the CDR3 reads TGTGCCAGTAGTCTAACCGTCACAGATACGCAGTATTTT. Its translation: CASSLTVTDTQYF.

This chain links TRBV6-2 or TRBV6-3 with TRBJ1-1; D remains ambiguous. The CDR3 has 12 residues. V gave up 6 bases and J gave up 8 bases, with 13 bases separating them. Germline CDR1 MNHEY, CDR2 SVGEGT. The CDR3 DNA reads TGTGCCAGCAGCGACTACCGCGAAGAAGCTTTCTTT. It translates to CASSDYREEAFF.

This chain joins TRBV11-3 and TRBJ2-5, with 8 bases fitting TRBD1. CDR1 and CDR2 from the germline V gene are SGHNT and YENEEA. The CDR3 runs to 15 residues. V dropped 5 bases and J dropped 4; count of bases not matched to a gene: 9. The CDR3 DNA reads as TGTGCCAGCAGCCCCACAACAGGGGGAGGAGAGACCCAGTACTTC. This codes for CASSPTTGGGETQYF. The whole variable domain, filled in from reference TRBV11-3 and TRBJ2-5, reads EAGVVQSPRYKIIEKKQPVAFWCNPISGHNTLYWYLQNLGQGPELLIRYENEEAVDDSQLPKDRFSAERLKGVDSTLKIQPAELGDSAVYLCASSPTTGGGETQYFGPGTRLLVL.

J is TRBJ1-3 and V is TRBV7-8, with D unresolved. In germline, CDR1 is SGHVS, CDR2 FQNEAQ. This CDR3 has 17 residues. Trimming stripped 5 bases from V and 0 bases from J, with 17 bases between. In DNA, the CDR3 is TGTGCCAGCAGCGTTACCCTAGGAGGACGCTCTGGAAACACCATATATTTT. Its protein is CASSVTLGGRSGNTIYF.

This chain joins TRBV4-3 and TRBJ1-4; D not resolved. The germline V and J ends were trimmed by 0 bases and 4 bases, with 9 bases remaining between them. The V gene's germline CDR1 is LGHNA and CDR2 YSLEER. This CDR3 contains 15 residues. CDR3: CASSQDLQINEKLFF. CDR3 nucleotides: TGCGCCAGCAGCCAAGATCTCCAGATTAATGAAAAACTGTTTTTT.

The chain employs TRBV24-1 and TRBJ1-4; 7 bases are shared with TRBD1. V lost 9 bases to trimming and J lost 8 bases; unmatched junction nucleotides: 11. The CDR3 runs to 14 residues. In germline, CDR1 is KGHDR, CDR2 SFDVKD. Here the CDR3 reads CATLYRGGVEKLFF. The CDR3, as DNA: TGTGCCACCCTTTACAGGGGTGGCGTCGAAAAACTGTTTTTT.

The CDR3 DNA reads as TGTGCCAGCAGCTCCAGACAGGGGCGCAATCAGCCCCAGCATTTT. This translates into CASSSRQGRNQPQHF. The gene calls are TRBV5-8 and TRBJ1-5, with TRBD1 matching 8 bases. V dropped 3 bases and J dropped 2; count of bases not matched to a gene: 4. The CDR3 spans 15 residues. CDR1 and CDR2 (germline): SGHTS, YDEGEE.